This T cell receptor beta chain was documented in a study of blood T cell repertoires in COVID-19 (dated by TCRdb to about 2020). The study in broad terms: The collaborator samples originated in the United States, Italy and Spain and spanned the acute and convalescent phases of COVID-19. A freely available public database, intended as a resource for researchers studying the immune response to SARS-CoV-2, is where the repertoires were released. Subjects who had been exposed to COVID-19, were actively infected with it, or had recovered from it provided the deeply sampled blood TCRbeta repertoires that made up the dataset. Where available, HLA class I and class II types were taken from metadata supplied by the sample provider and were not determined by assay-based typing. The sample metadata nearly always contained a de-identified subject ID, COVID-19 status, age in years and sex. The prospective study material was composed of cDNA or gDNA derived from T cells, B-cell-depleted T cells, or PBMCs. Samples were obtained from the ongoing ImmuneRACE study (first 160 participants) and from 950 to 1,500 subjects provided by 6 global collaborators. What the research found in general, with its limitations: How much clinical and demographic metadata was included differed by source and by participant, and the metadata was provided uncurated.

Collaborating institutions collected whole blood in K2EDTA tubes following their own protocols. For TCRbeta analysis, collaborators shipped samples as frozen whole blood, isolated PBMCs, or DNA extracted from either of those sample types. TCRbeta CDR3 regions were amplified from genomic DNA by means of the immunoSEQ Assay, a bias-controlled multiplex PCR. As for the authors' bioinformatics: Nucleated cell counts per sample were estimated from amplification of reference gene primers within the assay. Sequence reads were collapsed and filtered to measure the absolute abundance of every unique TCRbeta CDR3 rearrangement. For each sample, productive Simpson clonality was calculated by taking the square root of Simpson's diversity index across productive rearrangements. What TCRdb holds here is the immuneACCESS table cut down to in-frame rearrangements. Part of the clones is not present; checked against another copy, under half of the missing clones reflect an unresolved V gene, and the others are unexplained. From that table come the V and J calls and clone size; the DNA was used to work out D and trimming. The sample records 50,000 to 75,000 clones, around 79% of which are singletons. The top ten constitute roughly 18% of the sample.

Points on this clone: No cognate antigen has been identified for it. No much larger clone exists at a distance of one base, and base qualities are not known.

As encoded in the germline V gene, CDR1 is MGHRA while CDR2 is YSYEKL. The CDR3, from cysteine to phenylalanine, totals 15 residues. Only the CDR3 part of the read is kept: 45 bases, read in frame from the first base. The junction carries 10 bases between V and J, which are trimmed by 1 base and 4 bases respectively. The clonotype comes from a woman aged 50 to 60 with active or convalescent COVID-19. The chain is assembled from TRBV4-1 and TRBJ1-4; confidence is insufficient to name the D gene. Sequenced: peripheral blood. The CDR3 protein sequence reads: CASSQGVDFNEKLFF. The DNA sequence is TGCGCCAGCAGCCAAGGGGTCGACTTTAATGAAAAACTGTTTTTT.